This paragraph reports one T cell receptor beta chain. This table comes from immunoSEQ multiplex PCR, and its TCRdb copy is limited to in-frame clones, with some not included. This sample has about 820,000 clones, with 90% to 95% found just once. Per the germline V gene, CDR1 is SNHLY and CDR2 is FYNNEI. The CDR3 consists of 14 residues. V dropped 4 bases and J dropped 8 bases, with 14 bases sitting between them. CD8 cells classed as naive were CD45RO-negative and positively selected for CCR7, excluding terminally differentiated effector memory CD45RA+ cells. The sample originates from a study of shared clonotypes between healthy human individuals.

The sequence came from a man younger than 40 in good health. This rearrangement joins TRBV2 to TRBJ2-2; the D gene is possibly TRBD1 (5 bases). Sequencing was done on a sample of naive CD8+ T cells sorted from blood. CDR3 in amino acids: CASSGAGPWGELFF. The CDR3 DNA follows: TGTGCCAGCAGTGGGGCAGGGCCTTGGGGGGAGCTGTTTTTT.